This TCR beta chain is drawn from a study of T-cell reconstitution after alpha-beta-depleted transplantation in children. The germline V gene has CDR1 SNHLY and CDR2 FYNNEI. There are 13 residues in the CDR3. Trimming at V came to 7 bases and at J to 5 bases, leaving 8 bases not matched to a gene. TCRbeta library construction was performed incorporating unique molecular identifiers. TCRdb processed the PCR reads anew with MiXCR; each CDR3 protein has one entry. Of 230,000 or so distinct CDR3 sequences in the sample, approximately 12% were seen once. This clonotype was observed at least ten times. The chain has TRBV2 and TRBJ2-7, with 7 positions matching TRBD1. Sequencing was performed on PBMCs from the stem cell graft donor, taken from the stem cell graft. The receptor was derived from a human donor who donated a stem cell graft to a child with acute lymphoblastic leukemia. The DNA of the CDR3 is TGTGCCAGCACCAAGACAGGGAACAACGAGCAGTACTTC. It translates to CASTKTGNNEQYF.